The rows below give T cell receptor beta chains drawn from one sample of a study of T-cell reconstitution after alpha-beta-depleted transplantation in children. TCRdb re-analysed the PCR reads in MiXCR, keeping a single row per CDR3 protein. In the table there are almost 600,000 distinct CDR3 sequences, 25% to 30% of which are singletons. Material: PBMCs, obtained before TCRalphabeta/CD19-depleted stem cell transplant. All receptors derive from a boy under two years old with Wiskott-Aldrich syndrome, due to receive a stem cell transplant. Each CDR3 is given without its conserved first and last residue. Size values are once, few and many counts, or a class for expanded clones, and some rows have none.

V	J	size	length	CDR3
TRBV18	TRBJ2-1	.	11	ASSPWVEIEQF
TRBV4-2	TRBJ2-7	few	13	ASSQEGTLAHEQY
TRBV20-1	TRBJ1-4	.	11	SAVTGAPEKLF
TRBV12-3/TRBV12-4	TRBJ2-4	.	14	ASSLVASGRRNIQY
TRBV10-3	TRBJ2-7	.	14	AISFHSTSGNYEQY
TRBV28	TRBJ2-5	.	10	ASSGIQETQY
TRBV28	TRBJ2-7	few	13	ASSEWGGSWGEQY
TRBV29-1	TRBJ2-7	.	11	SVASQQGRDQY
TRBV9	TRBJ2-7	.	12	ASSVGALHYEQY
TRBV5-1	TRBJ2-3	.	14	ASSLIGTAVLKTQY